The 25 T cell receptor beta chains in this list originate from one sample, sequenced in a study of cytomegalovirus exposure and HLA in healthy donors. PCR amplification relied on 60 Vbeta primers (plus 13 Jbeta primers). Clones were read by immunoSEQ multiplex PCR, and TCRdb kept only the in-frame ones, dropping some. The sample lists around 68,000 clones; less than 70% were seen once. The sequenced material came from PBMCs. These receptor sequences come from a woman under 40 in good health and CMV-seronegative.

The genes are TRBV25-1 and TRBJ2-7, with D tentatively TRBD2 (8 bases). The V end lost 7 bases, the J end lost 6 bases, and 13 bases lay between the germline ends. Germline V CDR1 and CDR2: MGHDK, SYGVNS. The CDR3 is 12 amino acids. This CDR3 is CASNGRGREQYF. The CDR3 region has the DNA TGTGCCAGCAACGGGAGGGGGCGCGAGCAGTACTTC.

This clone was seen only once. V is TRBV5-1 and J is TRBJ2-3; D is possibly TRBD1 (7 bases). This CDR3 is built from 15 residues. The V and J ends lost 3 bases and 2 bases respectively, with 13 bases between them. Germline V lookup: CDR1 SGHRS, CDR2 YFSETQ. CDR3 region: CASSSGGTVTDTQYF. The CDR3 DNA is TGCGCCAGCAGCTCTGGGGGGACAGTCACAGATACGCAGTATTTT.

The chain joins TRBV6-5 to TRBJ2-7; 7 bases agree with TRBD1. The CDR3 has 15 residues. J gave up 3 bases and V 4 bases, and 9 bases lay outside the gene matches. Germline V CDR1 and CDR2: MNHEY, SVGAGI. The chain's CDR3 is CASSSRWDRLYEQYF. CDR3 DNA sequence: TGTGCCAGCAGTTCGAGGTGGGACAGACTCTACGAGCAGTACTTC.

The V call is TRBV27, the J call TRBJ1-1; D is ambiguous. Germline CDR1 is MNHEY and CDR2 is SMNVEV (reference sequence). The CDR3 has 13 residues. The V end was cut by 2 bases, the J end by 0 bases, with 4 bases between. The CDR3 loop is CASSLTVNTEAFF. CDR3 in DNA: TGTGCCAGCAGTTTAACGGTGAACACTGAAGCTTTCTTT.

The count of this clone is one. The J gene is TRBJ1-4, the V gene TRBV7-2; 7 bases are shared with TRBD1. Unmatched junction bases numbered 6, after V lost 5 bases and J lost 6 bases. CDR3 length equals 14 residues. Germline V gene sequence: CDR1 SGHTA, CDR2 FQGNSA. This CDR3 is CASSGWDSDEKLFF. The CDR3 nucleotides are TGTGCCAGCAGCGGGTGGGACAGCGATGAAAAACTGTTTTTT.

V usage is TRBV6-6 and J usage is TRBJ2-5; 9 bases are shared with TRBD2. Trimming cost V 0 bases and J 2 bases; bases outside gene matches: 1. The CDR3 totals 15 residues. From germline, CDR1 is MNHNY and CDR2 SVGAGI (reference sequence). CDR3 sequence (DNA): TGTGCCAGCAGTTACTCGACTAGCGGTCAAGAGACCCAGTACTTC. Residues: CASSYSTSGQETQYF.

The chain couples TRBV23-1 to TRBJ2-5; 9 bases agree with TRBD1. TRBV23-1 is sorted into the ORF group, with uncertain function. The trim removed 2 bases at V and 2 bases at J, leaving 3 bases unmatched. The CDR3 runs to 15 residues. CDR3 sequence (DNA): TGCGCCAGCAGTCAACCAGGACAGGGGCAAGAGACCCAGTACTTC. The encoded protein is CASSQPGQGQETQYF.

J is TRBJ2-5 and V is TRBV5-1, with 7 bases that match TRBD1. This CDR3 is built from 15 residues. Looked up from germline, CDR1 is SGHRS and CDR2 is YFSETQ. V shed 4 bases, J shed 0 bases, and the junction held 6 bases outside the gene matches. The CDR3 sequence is CASSNFGQDQETQYF. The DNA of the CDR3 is TGCGCCAGCAGCAATTTTGGACAGGACCAAGAGACCCAGTACTTC.

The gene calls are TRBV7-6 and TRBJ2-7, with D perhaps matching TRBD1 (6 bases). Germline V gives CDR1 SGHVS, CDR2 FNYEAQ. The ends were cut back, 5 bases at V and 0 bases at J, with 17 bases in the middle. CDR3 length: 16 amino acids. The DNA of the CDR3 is TGTGCCAGCAGCCACCACAGGGAAACCAGCTCCTACGAGCAGTACTTC. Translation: CASSHHRETSSYEQYF.

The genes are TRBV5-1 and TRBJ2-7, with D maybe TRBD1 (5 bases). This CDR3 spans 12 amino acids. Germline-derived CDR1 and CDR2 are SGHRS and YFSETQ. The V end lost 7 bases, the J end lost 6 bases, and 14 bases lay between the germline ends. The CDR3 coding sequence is TGCGCCAGCTCTGACAGTTTTGGCGAGCAGTACTTC. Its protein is CASSDSFGEQYF.

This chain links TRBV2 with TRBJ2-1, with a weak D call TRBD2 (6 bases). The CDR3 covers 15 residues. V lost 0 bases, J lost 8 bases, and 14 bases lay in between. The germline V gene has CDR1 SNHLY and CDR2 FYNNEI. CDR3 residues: CASSEAETRWHEQFF. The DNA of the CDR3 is TGTGCCAGCAGTGAAGCGGAGACTAGATGGCATGAGCAGTTCTTC.

This CDR3 reads CASSSRVGSYEQYF. In DNA form, the CDR3 reads TGTGCCAGCAGTTCCAGGGTCGGGTCCTACGAGCAGTACTTC. J is TRBJ2-7 and V is TRBV2, with D possibly TRBD1 on 5 matching bases. Trimming left V 5 bases short and J 1 base short, with 12 bases between. This CDR3 is built from 14 residues. Germline values: CDR1 SNHLY, CDR2 FYNNEI.

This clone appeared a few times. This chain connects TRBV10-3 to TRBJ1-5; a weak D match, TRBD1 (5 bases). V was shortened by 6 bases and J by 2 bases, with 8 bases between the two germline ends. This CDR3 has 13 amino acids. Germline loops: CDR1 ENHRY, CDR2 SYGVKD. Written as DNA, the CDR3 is TGTGCCATCAGCAGGGAAGGCAATCAGCCCCAGCATTTT. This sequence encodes CAISREGNQPQHF.

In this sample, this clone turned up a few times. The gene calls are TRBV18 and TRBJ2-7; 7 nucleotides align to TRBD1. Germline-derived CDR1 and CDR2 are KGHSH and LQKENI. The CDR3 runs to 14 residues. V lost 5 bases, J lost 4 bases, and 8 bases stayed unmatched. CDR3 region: CASSDDRVRYEQYF. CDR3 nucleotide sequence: TGTGCCAGCTCAGACGACAGGGTACGATACGAGCAGTACTTC.

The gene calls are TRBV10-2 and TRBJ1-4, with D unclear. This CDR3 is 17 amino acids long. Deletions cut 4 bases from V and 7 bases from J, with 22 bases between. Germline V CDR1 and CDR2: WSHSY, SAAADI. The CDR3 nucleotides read TGCGCCAGCAGTGCAAGGACCCCATCCCTCGGAGGTGAAAAACTGTTTTTT. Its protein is CASSARTPSLGGEKLFF.

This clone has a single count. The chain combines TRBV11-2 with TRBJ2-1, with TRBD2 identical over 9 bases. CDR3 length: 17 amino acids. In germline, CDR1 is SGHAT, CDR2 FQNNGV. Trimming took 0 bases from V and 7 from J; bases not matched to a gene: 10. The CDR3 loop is CASSLEVPLAGKNEQFF. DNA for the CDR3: TGTGCCAGCAGCTTAGAGGTCCCTCTAGCGGGGAAGAATGAGCAGTTCTTC.

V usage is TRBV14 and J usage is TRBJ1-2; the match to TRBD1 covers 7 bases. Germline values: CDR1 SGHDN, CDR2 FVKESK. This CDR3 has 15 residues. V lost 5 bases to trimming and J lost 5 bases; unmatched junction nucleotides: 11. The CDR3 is CASSKPGQQIYGYTF. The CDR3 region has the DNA TGTGCCAGCAGCAAACCGGGACAGCAAATATATGGCTACACCTTC.

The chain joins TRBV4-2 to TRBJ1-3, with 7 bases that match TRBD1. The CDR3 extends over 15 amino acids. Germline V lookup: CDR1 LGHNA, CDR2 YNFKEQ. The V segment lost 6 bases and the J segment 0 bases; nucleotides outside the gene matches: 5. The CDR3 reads CASRGGQSSGNTIYF. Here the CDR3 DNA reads TGTGCCAGCAGGGGGGGACAGTCCTCTGGAAACACCATATATTTT.

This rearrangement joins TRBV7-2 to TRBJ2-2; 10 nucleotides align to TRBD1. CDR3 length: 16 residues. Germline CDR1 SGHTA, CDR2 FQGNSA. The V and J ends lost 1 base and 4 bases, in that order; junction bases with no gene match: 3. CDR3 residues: CASSLDGQGVTGELFF. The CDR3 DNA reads TGTGCCAGCAGCTTAGATGGACAGGGGGTCACCGGGGAGCTGTTTTTT.

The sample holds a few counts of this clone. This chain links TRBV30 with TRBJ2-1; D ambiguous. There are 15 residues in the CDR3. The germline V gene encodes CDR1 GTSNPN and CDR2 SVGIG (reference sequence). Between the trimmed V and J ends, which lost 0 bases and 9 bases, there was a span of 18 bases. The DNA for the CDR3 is TGTGCCTGGAGTGTATGGTCTCCCCTACTCGGTGAGCAGTTCTTC. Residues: CAWSVWSPLLGEQFF.

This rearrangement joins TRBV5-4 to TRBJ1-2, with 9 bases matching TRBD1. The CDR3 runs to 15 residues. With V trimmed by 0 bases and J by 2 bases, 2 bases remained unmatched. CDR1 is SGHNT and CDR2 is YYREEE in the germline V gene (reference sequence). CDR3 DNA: TGTGCCAGCAGCTTGGTACAGGGGGCCAACTATGGCTACACCTTC. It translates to CASSLVQGANYGYTF.

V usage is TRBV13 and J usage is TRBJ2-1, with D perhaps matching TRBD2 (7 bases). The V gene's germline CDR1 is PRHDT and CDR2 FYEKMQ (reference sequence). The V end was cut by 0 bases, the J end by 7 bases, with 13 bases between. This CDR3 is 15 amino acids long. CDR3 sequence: CASSLGGGAGNEQFF. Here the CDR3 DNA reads TGTGCCAGCAGCTTAGGAGGGGGGGCGGGGAATGAGCAGTTCTTC.

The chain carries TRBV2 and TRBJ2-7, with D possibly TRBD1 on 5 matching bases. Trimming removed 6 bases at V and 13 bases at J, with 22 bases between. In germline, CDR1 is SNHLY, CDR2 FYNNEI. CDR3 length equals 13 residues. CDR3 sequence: CASSAGIRVLSYF. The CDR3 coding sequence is TGTGCCAGCAGCGCAGGGATTAGGGTCCTCAGTTACTTC.

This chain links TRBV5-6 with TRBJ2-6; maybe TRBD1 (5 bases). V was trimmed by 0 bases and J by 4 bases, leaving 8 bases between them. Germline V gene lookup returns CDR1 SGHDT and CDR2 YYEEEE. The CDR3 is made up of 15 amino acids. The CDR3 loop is CASSLVGAGANVLTF. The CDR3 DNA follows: TGTGCCAGCAGCTTGGTTGGGGCAGGGGCCAACGTCCTGACTTTC.

DNA for the CDR3: TGTGCCAGCGGATCCTCCACGGGGCCCCAGCATTTT. Translating it yields CASGSSTGPQHF. The chain carries TRBV6-5 and TRBJ1-5; no clear D. The CDR3 extends over 12 amino acids. V dropped 8 bases and J dropped 9 bases, with 14 bases sitting between them. Germline CDR1 is MNHEY and CDR2 is SVGAGI.